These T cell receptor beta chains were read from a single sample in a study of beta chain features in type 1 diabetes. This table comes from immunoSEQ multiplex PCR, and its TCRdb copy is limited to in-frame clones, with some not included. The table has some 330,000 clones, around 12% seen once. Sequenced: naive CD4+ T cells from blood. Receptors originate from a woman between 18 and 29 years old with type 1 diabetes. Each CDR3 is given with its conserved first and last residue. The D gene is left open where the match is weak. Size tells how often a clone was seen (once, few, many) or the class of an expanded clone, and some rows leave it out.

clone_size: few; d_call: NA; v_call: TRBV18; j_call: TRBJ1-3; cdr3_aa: CASGADLSGNTIYF; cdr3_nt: TGTGCCAGTGGGGCGGACCTCTCTGGAAACACCATATATTTT
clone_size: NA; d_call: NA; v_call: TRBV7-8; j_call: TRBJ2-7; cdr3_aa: CASRGRLGYEQYF; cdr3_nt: TGTGCCAGTAGGGGCCGACTAGGCTACGAGCAGTACTTC
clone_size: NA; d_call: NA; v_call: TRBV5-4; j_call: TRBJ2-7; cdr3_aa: CASSPPGAGNGYEQYF; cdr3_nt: TGTGCCAGCAGCCCCCCTGGGGCTGGAAACGGGTACGAGCAGTACTTC
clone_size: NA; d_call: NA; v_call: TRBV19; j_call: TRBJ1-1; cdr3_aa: CASSRQENTEAFF; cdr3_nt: TGTGCCAGTAGTAGACAGGAGAACACTGAAGCTTTCTTT
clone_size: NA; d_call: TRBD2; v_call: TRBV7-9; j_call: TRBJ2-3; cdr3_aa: CASRGLAGKTDTQYF; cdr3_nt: TGTGCCAGCAGAGGATTAGCGGGAAAAACAGATACGCAGTATTTT
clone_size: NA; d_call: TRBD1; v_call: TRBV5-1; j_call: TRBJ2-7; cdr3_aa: CASSLAGGLSYEQYF; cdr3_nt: TGCGCCAGCAGCTTGGCAGGGGGCTTGTCCTACGAGCAGTACTTC
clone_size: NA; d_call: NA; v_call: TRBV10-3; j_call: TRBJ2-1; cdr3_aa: CAIRAIVGEQFF; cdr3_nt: TGTGCCATCAGGGCAATCGTGGGCGAGCAGTTCTTC
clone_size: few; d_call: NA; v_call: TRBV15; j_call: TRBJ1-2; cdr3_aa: CATSREQGNYGYTF; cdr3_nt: TGTGCCACCAGCAGGGAGCAGGGGAACTATGGCTACACCTTC
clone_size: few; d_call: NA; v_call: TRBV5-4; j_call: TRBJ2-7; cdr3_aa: CASSPGFDSSSYEQYF; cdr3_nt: TGTGCCAGCAGCCCGGGATTCGATAGCAGCTCCTACGAGCAGTACTTC
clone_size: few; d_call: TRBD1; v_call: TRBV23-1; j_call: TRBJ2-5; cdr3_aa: CASSPSGQDRTDQETQYF; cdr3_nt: TGCGCCAGCAGCCCTTCTGGACAGGACAGGACGGACCAAGAGACCCAGTACTTC
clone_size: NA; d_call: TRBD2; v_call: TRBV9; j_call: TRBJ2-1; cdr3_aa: CASSVMSSGYNEQFF; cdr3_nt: TGTGCCAGCAGCGTAATGTCTAGCGGGTACAATGAGCAGTTCTTC
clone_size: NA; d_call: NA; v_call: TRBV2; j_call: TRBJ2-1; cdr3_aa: CATRRDTYNEQFF; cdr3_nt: TGTGCCACTCGGAGGGATACCTACAATGAGCAGTTCTTC
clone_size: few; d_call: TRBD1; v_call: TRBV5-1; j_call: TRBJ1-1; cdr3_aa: CASRLSPGQENTEAFF; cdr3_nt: TGCGCCAGCAGACTTTCACCGGGACAGGAGAACACTGAAGCTTTCTTT
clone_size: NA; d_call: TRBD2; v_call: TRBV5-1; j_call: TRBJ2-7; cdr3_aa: CASSPGTSGYYEQYF; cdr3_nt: TGCGCCAGCAGTCCCGGGACTAGCGGATACTACGAGCAGTACTTC
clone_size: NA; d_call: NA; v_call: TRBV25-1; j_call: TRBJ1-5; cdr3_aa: CASSGTGFRNQPQHF; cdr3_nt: TGTGCCAGCAGTGGCACAGGGTTCCGAAATCAGCCCCAGCATTTT
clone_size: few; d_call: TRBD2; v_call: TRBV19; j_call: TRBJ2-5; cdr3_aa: CASSSTPGTSKETQYF; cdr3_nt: TGTGCCAGTAGTTCCACGCCCGGGACTAGCAAGGAGACCCAGTACTTC
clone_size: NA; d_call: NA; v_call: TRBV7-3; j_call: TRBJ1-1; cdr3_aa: CASSHGTGKVMFF; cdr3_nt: TGTGCCAGCAGCCACGGAACAGGGAAGGTCATGTTCTTT
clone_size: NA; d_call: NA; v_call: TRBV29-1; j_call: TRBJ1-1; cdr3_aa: CSVGVGRTEAFF; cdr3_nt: TGCAGCGTTGGAGTGGGGAGGACTGAAGCTTTCTTT
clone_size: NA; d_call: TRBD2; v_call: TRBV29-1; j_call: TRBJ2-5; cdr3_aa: CSVLLAGASETQYF; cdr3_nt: TGCAGCGTTCTACTAGCGGGAGCATCGGAGACCCAGTACTTC
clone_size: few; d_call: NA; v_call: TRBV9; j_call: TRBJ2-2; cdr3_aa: CASSVGTGMSTGELFF; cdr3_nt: TGTGCCAGCAGCGTTGGAACAGGGATGTCAACCGGGGAGCTGTTTTTT
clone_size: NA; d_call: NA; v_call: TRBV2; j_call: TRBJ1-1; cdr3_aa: CASSELGGNTEAFF; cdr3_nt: TGTGCCAGCAGTGAACTGGGAGGGAACACTGAAGCTTTCTTT
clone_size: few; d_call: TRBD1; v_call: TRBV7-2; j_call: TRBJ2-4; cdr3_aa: CASSFPGQKNIQYF; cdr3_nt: TGTGCCAGCAGCTTCCCGGGACAGAAAAACATTCAGTACTTC
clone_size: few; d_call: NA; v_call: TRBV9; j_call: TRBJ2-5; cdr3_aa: CASSVGDWAGETQYF; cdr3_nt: TGTGCCAGCAGCGTAGGGGACTGGGCGGGCGAGACCCAGTACTTC
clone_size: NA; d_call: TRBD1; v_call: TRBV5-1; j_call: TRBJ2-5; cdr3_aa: CASSLAPGGETQYF; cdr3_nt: TGCGCCAGCAGCTTGGCTCCAGGGGGTGAGACCCAGTACTTC
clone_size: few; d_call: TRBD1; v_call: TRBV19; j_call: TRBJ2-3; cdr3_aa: CASSSQGQISTDTQYF; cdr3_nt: TGTGCCAGTAGTAGCCAGGGACAGATAAGCACAGATACGCAGTATTTT
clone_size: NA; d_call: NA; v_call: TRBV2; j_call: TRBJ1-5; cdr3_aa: CASSEEGNQPQHF; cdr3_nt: TGTGCCAGCAGTGAGGAGGGCAATCAGCCCCAGCATTTT
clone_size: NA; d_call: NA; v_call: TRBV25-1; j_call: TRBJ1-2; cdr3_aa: CASSEMLKTGNGYTF; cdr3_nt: TGTGCCAGCAGTGAAATGTTGAAGACAGGAAATGGCTACACCTTC
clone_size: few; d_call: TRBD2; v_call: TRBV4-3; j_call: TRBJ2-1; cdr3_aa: CASSQEGLAGGPSYNEQFF; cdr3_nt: TGCGCCAGCAGCCAAGAGGGACTAGCGGGAGGGCCCTCCTACAATGAGCAGTTCTTC
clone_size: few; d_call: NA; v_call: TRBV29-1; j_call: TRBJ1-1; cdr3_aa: CSVRTVLMNTEAFF; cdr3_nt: TGCAGCGTACGGACAGTCCTTATGAACACTGAAGCTTTCTTT
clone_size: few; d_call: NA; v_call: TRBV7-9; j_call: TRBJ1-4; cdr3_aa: CASHPGSSEKLFF; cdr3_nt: TGTGCCAGCCACCCAGGTTCAAGTGAAAAACTGTTTTTT
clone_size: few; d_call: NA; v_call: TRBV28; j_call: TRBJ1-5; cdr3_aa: CASSWFSSGGAQHF; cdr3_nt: TGTGCCAGCAGTTGGTTTTCGTCCGGGGGGGCCCAGCATTTT
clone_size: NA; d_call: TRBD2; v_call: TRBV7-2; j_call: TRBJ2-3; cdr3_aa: CASRPGGRAADTQYF; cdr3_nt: TGTGCCAGCAGGCCCGGGGGGAGGGCCGCAGATACGCAGTATTTT
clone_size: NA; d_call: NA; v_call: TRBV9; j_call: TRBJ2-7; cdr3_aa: CASSVEAGGINEQYF; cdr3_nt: TGTGCCAGCAGCGTAGAGGCAGGGGGGATCAACGAGCAGTACTTC
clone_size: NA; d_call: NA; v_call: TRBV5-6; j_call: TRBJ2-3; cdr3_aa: CASSLSGSDTQYF; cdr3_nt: TGTGCCAGCAGCTTGTCGGGGTCAGATACGCAGTATTTT
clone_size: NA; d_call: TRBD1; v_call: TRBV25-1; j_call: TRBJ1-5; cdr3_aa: CASSEQGALQPQHF; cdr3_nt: TGTGCCAGCAGTGAACAGGGGGCGCTTCAGCCCCAGCATTTT
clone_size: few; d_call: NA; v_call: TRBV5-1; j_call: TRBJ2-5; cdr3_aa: CASSPGQQETQYF; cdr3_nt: TGCGCCAGCAGCCCCGGACAGCAAGAGACCCAGTACTTC
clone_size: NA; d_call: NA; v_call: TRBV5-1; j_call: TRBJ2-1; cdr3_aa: CASSLVAGTYNEQFF; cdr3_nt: TGCGCCAGCAGCTTGGTCGCGGGCACCTACAATGAGCAGTTCTTC
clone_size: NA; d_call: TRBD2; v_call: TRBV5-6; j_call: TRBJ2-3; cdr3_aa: CASSLVAGMVTDTQYF; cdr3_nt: TGTGCCAGCAGCTTGGTAGCGGGAATGGTGACAGATACGCAGTATTTT
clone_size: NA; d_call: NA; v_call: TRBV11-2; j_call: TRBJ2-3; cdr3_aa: CASSLGAMDTQYF; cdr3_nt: TGTGCCAGCAGCTTAGGGGCGATGGATACGCAGTATTTT
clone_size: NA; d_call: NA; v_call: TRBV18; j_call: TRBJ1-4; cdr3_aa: CASSPPTGKLFF; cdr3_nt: TGTGCCAGCTCACCGCCCACAGGGAAACTGTTTTTT
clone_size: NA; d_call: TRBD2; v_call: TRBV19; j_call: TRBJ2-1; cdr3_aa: CASSIGEGSSYNEQFF; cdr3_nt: TGTGCCAGTAGTATAGGGGAGGGTAGCTCCTACAATGAGCAGTTCTTC
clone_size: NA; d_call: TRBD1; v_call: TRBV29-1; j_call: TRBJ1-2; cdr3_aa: CSVHGQGDGYTF; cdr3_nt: TGCAGCGTTCATGGACAGGGGGATGGCTACACCTTC
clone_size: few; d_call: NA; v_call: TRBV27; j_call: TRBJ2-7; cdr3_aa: CASSPAGSRGEQYF; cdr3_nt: TGTGCCAGCAGTCCCGCCGGTTCAAGGGGGGAGCAGTACTTC